Shown below are 17 T cell receptor beta chains from a single sample sequenced in a study of T-cell reconstitution after alpha-beta-depleted transplantation in children. Unique molecular identifiers were built into the TCRbeta library. MiXCR, run by TCRdb on the PCR reads, gives a single entry per CDR3 protein. The sample carries 120,000 to 150,000 distinct CDR3 sequences, 8% to 10% recorded once. Material: PBMCs, mostly from graft donor cells, obtained 180 days after TCRalphabeta/CD19-depleted stem cell transplant. Receptors were obtained from a female patient aged 2-10 years who had a stem cell transplant for congenital amegakaryocytic thrombocytopenia, so the T cells may come from the graft donor.

This clonotype has at least ten counts. This chain joins TRBV11-2 and TRBJ2-1; 7 bases match TRBD2. The trim removed 1 base at V and 4 bases at J, leaving 4 bases unmatched. Germline V gives CDR1 SGHAT, CDR2 FQNNGV. This CDR3 comprises 15 residues. The DNA for the CDR3 is TGTGCCAGCAGCTTAGTGGGACTACCTTACAATGAGCAGTTCTTC. It translates to CASSLVGLPYNEQFF. The whole variable domain, remainder taken from reference TRBV11-2 and TRBJ2-1, is EAGVAQSPRYKIIEKRQSVAFWCNPISGHATLYWYQQILGQGPKLLIQFQNNGVVDDSQLPKDRFSAERLKGVDSTLKIQPAKLEDSAVYLCASSLVGLPYNEQFFGPGTRLTVL.

The chain couples TRBV25-1 to TRBJ1-6; 7 bases agree with TRBD1. J lost 7 bases, V lost 8 bases, and 8 bases had no gene match. Per the germline V gene, CDR1 is MGHDK and CDR2 is SYGVNS. CDR3 length: 14 residues. This chain's CDR3 is CASGRDSQNSPLHF. The CDR3 region has the DNA TGTGCCAGCGGCCGGGACAGTCAAAATTCACCCCTCCACTTT.

This chain connects TRBV4-1 to TRBJ2-7, with D perhaps matching TRBD2 (6 bases). The V gene's germline CDR1 is MGHRA and CDR2 YSYEKL. The germline V and J ends were trimmed by 1 base and 4 bases, with 11 bases remaining between them. CDR3 size: 14 residues. In DNA form, the CDR3 reads TGCGCCAGCAGCCAAGTGGTAAGCGGGTACGAGCAGTACTTC. Amino acids: CASSQVVSGYEQYF.

In its sample, this clonotype was seen many times. The V call is TRBV4-1, the J call TRBJ1-2; no definite D call. The germline V gene has CDR1 MGHRA and CDR2 YSYEKL. Deletions cut 0 bases from V and 4 bases from J, with 6 bases between. This CDR3 spans 13 amino acids. The CDR3 DNA is TGCGCCAGCAGCCAAGAAGGTGGCTATGGCTACACCTTC. Residues: CASSQEGGYGYTF.

The gene calls are TRBV20-1 and TRBJ1-2, with D perhaps TRBD1 (5 bases). Trimming cost V 0 bases and J 5 bases, with 13 bases left between them. Germline CDR1 and CDR2: DFQATT and SNEGSKA (reference sequence). The CDR3 is 14 residues long. The CDR3 spells CSARDPDSRYGYTF. The CDR3 coding sequence is TGCAGTGCTAGAGATCCTGACAGTAGATATGGCTACACCTTC.

This clonotype was recorded at least ten times. V and J are TRBV7-2 and TRBJ1-3, with 11 bases lining up with TRBD1. The junction had 4 bases not matched to a gene; V was cut back by 5 bases and J by 4 bases. Germline V lookup: CDR1 SGHTA, CDR2 FQGNSA. The CDR3 loop spans 15 amino acids. In nucleotides, the CDR3 is TGTGCCAGCAGCCTCTGGACAGGGGGCGGAAACACCATATATTTT. Its protein product is CASSLWTGGGNTIYF.

In this sample, this clonotype turned up many times. The chain links TRBV5-4 to TRBJ2-1; D not resolved. Germline values: CDR1 SGHNT, CDR2 YYREEE (reference sequence). The CDR3 runs to 12 residues. V gave up 7 bases and J gave up 5 bases, with 10 bases separating them. The CDR3 nucleotides read TGTGCCAGCGGTCGAGACAACAATGAGCAGTTCTTC. This codes for CASGRDNNEQFF.

This clonotype was found many times. The V and J genes are TRBV5-1 and TRBJ2-1, with 7 bases that match TRBD2. Per germline, CDR1 SGHRS and CDR2 YFSETQ. The CDR3 covers 15 residues. The J segment lost 4 bases and the V segment lost 0 bases, leaving 4 bases of the junction unmatched. The CDR3 sequence: CASSLARGEYNEQFF. DNA of the CDR3: TGCGCCAGCAGCTTGGCCCGGGGGGAATACAATGAGCAGTTCTTC.

This clonotype has only a few counts. The J gene is TRBJ2-7, the V gene TRBV21-1; the table assigns TRBD1, which was not confirmed against the DNA. TRBV21-1 is a known pseudogene. CDR3 length equals 15 residues. CDR3 coding DNA: TGTGCCAGCAACCCCCCGGGACAGGGGTTCTGCGAGCAGTACTTC. This translates into CASNPPGQGFCEQYF.

This clonotype was seen ten or more times. The chain carries TRBV9 and TRBJ2-2; D gene ambiguous. The germline V and J ends were trimmed by 2 bases and 0 bases, with 8 bases remaining between them. There are 15 residues in the CDR3. The germline V gene encodes CDR1 SGDLS and CDR2 YYNGEE. The chain's CDR3 is CASSVRFANTGELFF. The CDR3, as DNA: TGTGCCAGCAGCGTCCGGTTCGCGAACACCGGGGAGCTGTTTTTT.

This clonotype turned up a few times. This chain connects TRBV4-2 to TRBJ2-7; 8 bases match TRBD1. Germline loops: CDR1 LGHNA, CDR2 YNFKEQ. The CDR3 is 15 amino acids. Unmatched junction bases numbered 12, after V lost 3 bases and J lost 8 bases. As DNA, the CDR3 is TGTGCCAGCAGCCAGGGCTCCGGGACAGGAAGCCAGCAGTACTTC. As protein: CASSQGSGTGSQQYF.

This clonotype was picked up many times. The chain joins TRBV6-2 or TRBV6-3 to TRBJ2-1; D possibly matches TRBD1 or TRBD2 (5 bases each). The CDR3 length is 18 residues. Trimming took 1 base from V and 2 from J, leaving 18 bases between them. The V gene's germline CDR1 is MNHEY and CDR2 SVGEGT. CDR3 sequence (DNA): TGTGCCAGCAGTTACTGGGGGAGTCGGGTCGGCGCCTACAATGAGCAGTTCTTC. Protein product: CASSYWGSRVGAYNEQFF.

This chain connects TRBV28 to TRBJ2-5, with D tentatively TRBD1 or TRBD2 (5 bases each). CDR3 length: 14 residues. Germline CDR1 MDHEN, CDR2 SYDVKM. Trimming removed 7 bases at V and 4 bases at J, with 16 bases between. For the CDR3, the DNA is TGTGCCAGCAACAACCAGGGAGAGGGAGAGACCCAGTACTTC. It translates to CASNNQGEGETQYF.

This sequence joins TRBV7-2 and TRBJ2-7; 9 bases match TRBD1. The CDR3 sequence is 15 residues long. V was clipped by 8 bases and J by 3 bases; unmatched bases: 11. Germline V gives CDR1 SGHTA, CDR2 FQGNSA. CDR3 sequence: CASCDPGQGRYEQYF. DNA for the CDR3: TGTGCCAGCTGTGACCCGGGACAGGGTCGCTACGAGCAGTACTTC.

This clonotype was counted a few times. J is TRBJ2-5 and V is TRBV18; a possible D gene is TRBD1 (6 bases). From germline, CDR1 is KGHSH and CDR2 LQKENI. This CDR3 spans 15 amino acids. V lost 6 bases and J lost 4, with 18 bases in between. CDR3 in DNA: TGTGCCAGCTCCCCGAGACAGGCCGTAAGAGAGACCCAGTACTTC. It codes for CASSPRQAVRETQYF.

The chain recombines TRBV7-6 with TRBJ1-1, with D possibly being TRBD1 (5 bases). The CDR3 contains 13 residues. V was shortened by 5 bases and J by 3 bases, with 10 bases between the two germline ends. The V gene's germline CDR1 is SGHVS and CDR2 FNYEAQ. The CDR3 sequence is CASSGAGYTEAFF. CDR3 nucleotide sequence: TGTGCCAGCAGCGGTGCAGGGTACACTGAAGCTTTCTTT.

This sequence joins TRBV24-1 and TRBJ2-1, with 7 bases that match TRBD1. Looked up from germline, CDR1 is KGHDR and CDR2 is SFDVKD. The CDR3 length is 15 residues. V lost 4 bases, J lost 3 bases, and 5 bases stayed unmatched. The CDR3 nucleotides read TGTGCCACCAGTGACAACAGGGGAGTCTACAATGAGCAGTTCTTC. Its translation is CATSDNRGVYNEQFF.